This T cell receptor beta chain was captured in a study of identical twins. Using its own MiXCR run on the 5' RACE reads, TCRdb lists one record per CDR3 protein. Counted here are 300,000 to 400,000 distinct CDR3 sequences, roughly an eighth occurring once; the ten biggest clones make up approximately 7.6%. Trimming cost V 7 bases and J 1 base; bases outside gene matches: 16. Per the germline V gene, CDR1 is MNHNS and CDR2 is SASEGT. The CDR3 sequence is 17 residues long. The sample also formed part of further work on yellow fever vaccine responses in identical twins.

Material for sequencing was CD8+ T cells sorted from blood. The TCR was taken from a woman under 30 in good health. The chain combines TRBV6-1 with TRBJ2-7; 7 nucleotides match TRBD1. CDR3: CASNDRVDTVISYEQYF. CDR3 coding DNA: TGTGCCAGCAACGACAGGGTAGATACCGTGATATCCTACGAGCAGTACTTC.